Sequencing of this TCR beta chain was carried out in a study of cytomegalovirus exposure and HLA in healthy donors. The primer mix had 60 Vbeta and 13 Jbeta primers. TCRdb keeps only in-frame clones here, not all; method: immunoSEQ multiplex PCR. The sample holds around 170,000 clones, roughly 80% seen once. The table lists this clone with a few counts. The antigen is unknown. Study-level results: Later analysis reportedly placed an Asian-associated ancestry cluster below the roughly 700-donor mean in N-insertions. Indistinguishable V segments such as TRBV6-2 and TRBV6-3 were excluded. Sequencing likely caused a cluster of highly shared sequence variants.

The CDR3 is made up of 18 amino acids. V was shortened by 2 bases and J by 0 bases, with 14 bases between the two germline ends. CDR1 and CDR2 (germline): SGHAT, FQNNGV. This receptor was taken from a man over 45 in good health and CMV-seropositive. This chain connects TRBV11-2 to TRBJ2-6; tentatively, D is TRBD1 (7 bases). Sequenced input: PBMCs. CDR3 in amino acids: CASSLTGDSASGANVLTF. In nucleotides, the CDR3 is TGTGCCAGCAGCTTAACGGGGGACAGCGCCTCTGGGGCCAACGTCCTGACTTTC. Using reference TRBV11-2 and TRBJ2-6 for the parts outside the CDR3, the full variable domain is EAGVAQSPRYKIIEKRQSVAFWCNPISGHATLYWYQQILGQGPKLLIQFQNNGVVDDSQLPKDRFSAERLKGVDSTLKIQPAKLEDSAVYLCASSLTGDSASGANVLTFGAGSRLTVL.